The 20 T cell receptor beta chains below come from one sample, sequenced in a study of shared clonotypes between healthy human individuals. The data were produced by immunoSEQ multiplex PCR, yet TCRdb's version contains in-frame clones alone and is incomplete. The table lists about a million clones, around 77% of them singletons. The sequencing input was memory CD4+ T cells from PBMCs. The subset: CD45RA-negative fraction. These receptors all come from a man between 18 and 35 years old in good health. Some clones in this sample may be carry-over from other donors' samples.

V is TRBV7-3 and J is TRBJ1-6; TRBD1 agrees at 10 bases. With V trimmed by 1 base and J by 10 bases, 1 base remained unmatched. CDR1 is SGHTA, CDR2 FQGTGA, per germline. The CDR3 runs 14 residues. This CDR3 is CASSLRDRGSPLHF. CDR3 DNA sequence: TGTGCCAGCAGCTTAAGGGACAGGGGCTCACCCCTCCACTTT.

CDR3 bases: TGCGCCAGCAGCCGGGGGACTAGCGGGAGAACAGATACGCAGTATTTT. Its protein is CASSRGTSGRTDTQYF. This chain connects TRBV4-1 to TRBJ2-3; 14 bases are shared with TRBD2. This CDR3 is 16 amino acids long. The V gene's germline CDR1 is MGHRA and CDR2 YSYEKL. The V and J ends lost 4 bases and 3 bases, in that order; junction bases with no gene match: 3.

The V call is TRBV18, the J call TRBJ1-5; the D is unclear. Germline lookup yields CDR1 KGHSH and CDR2 LQKENI. The CDR3 sequence is 15 residues long. Trimming cost V 3 bases and J 0 bases, with 9 bases left between them. Here the CDR3 reads CASSPGSNSNQPQHF. DNA for the CDR3: TGTGCCAGCTCACCGGGCAGCAATAGCAATCAGCCCCAGCATTTT.

The chain is built from TRBV28 and TRBJ1-5; D is unresolved. CDR3 length: 16 residues. Trimming took 7 bases from V and 0 from J, leaving 16 bases between them. Germline-derived CDR1 and CDR2 are MDHEN and SYDVKM. Here the CDR3 reads CASTDDIRTSNQPQHF. For the CDR3, the DNA is TGTGCCAGCACGGACGATATCCGTACTAGCAATCAGCCCCAGCATTTT. Full variable domain (remainder filled in from reference TRBV28 and TRBJ1-5): DVKVTQSSRYLVKRTGEKVFLECVQDMDHENMFWYRQDPGLGLRLIYFSYDVKMKEKGDIPEGYSVSREKKERFSLILESASTNQTSMYLCASTDDIRTSNQPQHFGDGTRLSIL.

This sequence joins TRBV29-1 and TRBJ2-7, with D perhaps being TRBD1 or TRBD2 (5 bases each). In germline, CDR1 is SQVTM, CDR2 ANQGSEA. Trimming removed 3 bases at V and 6 bases at J, with 15 bases between. This CDR3 region has 13 residues. CDR3 sequence: CSVEVGGIPEQYF. The CDR3 nucleotides read TGCAGCGTTGAGGTTGGGGGTATCCCCGAGCAGTACTTC.

The chain uses TRBV9 and TRBJ1-4, with 9 nucleotides matching TRBD1. The V and J ends lost 3 bases and 6 bases, in that order; junction bases with no gene match: 3. The CDR3 totals 14 residues. CDR1 is SGDLS and CDR2 is YYNGEE in the germline V gene. The CDR3 sequence: CASSARQGDEKLFF. The DNA for the CDR3 is TGTGCCAGCAGCGCACGACAGGGGGATGAAAAACTGTTTTTT.

The chain employs TRBV21-1 and TRBJ2-7. TRBV21-1 is a documented pseudogene. The length of the CDR3 is 14 residues. Written as DNA, the CDR3 is TGTGCCAGCAGCAAAGGAAGGGACGACGGCGAGCAGTACTTC. Amino acid sequence: CASSKGRDDGEQYF.

This chain links TRBV11-3 with TRBJ2-1; D call uncertain. The length of the CDR3 is 13 residues. The ends were cut back, 5 bases at V and 3 bases at J, with 8 bases in the middle. Looked up from germline, CDR1 is SGHNT and CDR2 is YENEEA. The chain's CDR3 is CASSTSYYNEQFF. In nucleotides, the CDR3 is TGTGCCAGCAGCACCTCTTACTACAATGAGCAGTTCTTC.

The chain couples TRBV4-1 to TRBJ2-7, with 14 bases matching TRBD2. The CDR3 is made up of 19 amino acids. The germline V gene encodes CDR1 MGHRA and CDR2 YSYEKL. Trimming cost V 0 bases and J 0 bases; bases outside gene matches: 7. The CDR3 DNA sequence: TGCGCCAGCAGCCAAGACCCCGGGACTAGCGGGGGACCCTCCTACGAGCAGTACTTC. Translation: CASSQDPGTSGGPSYEQYF.

This clone was seen once. The DNA of the CDR3 is TGTGCCAGCAGGCAGGACAGGCGCGCTTTCTTT. Protein sequence: CASRQDRRAFF. The chain is built from TRBV2 and TRBJ1-1, with TRBD1 matching over 7 bases. V was clipped by 6 bases and J by 11 bases; unmatched bases: 6. The CDR3 is 11 residues long. The germline V gene encodes CDR1 SNHLY and CDR2 FYNNEI.

The V and J genes are TRBV10-3 and TRBJ1-2, with a weak D call TRBD1 (6 bases). CDR3 size: 15 residues. Germline-derived CDR1 and CDR2 are ENHRY and SYGVKD. The V and J ends lost 1 base and 6 bases respectively, with 15 bases between them. DNA of the CDR3: TGTGCCATCAGTGAGTTCACAGGGCTGGTTGATGGCTACACCTTC. Translating it yields CAISEFTGLVDGYTF.

The rearrangement joins TRBV15 to TRBJ1-1, with D uncertain. Germline values: CDR1 LNHNV, CDR2 YYDKDF (reference sequence). V lost 1 base to trimming and J lost 0 bases, with 6 bases between them. This CDR3 comprises 14 residues. The CDR3 reads CATSRGDMNTEAFF. CDR3 in DNA: TGTGCCACCAGCAGAGGGGATATGAACACTGAAGCTTTCTTT.

On this clone: This CDR3 is also generated by other DNA sequences in the sample. The V and J genes are TRBV2 and TRBJ2-3, with no clear D. The CDR3 loop spans 11 amino acids. Trimming removed 4 bases from V and 6 bases from J, with 5 bases in between. Germline CDR1 reads SNHLY; CDR2 reads FYNNEI. The CDR3 DNA sequence: TGTGCCAGCAGTGTTGAGGATACGCAGTATTTT. This translates into CASSVEDTQYF.

CDR3 amino acids: CASRQGLNTEAFF. In DNA form, the CDR3 reads TGTGCCAGCAGACAGGGGTTGAACACTGAAGCTTTCTTT. J is TRBJ1-1 and V is TRBV6-5; 7 bases line up with TRBD1. This CDR3 has 13 residues. In germline, CDR1 is MNHEY, CDR2 SVGAGI. The V and J ends lost 6 bases and 0 bases, in that order; junction bases with no gene match: 1.

This clone was detected a few times. The chain links TRBV7-3 to TRBJ2-5; D not resolved. Germline V gene sequence: CDR1 SGHTA, CDR2 FQGTGA. The V end lost 1 base, the J end lost 5 bases, and 8 bases lay between the germline ends. This CDR3 spans 13 amino acids. CDR3 in amino acids: CASSLSRRETQYF. CDR3 coding DNA: TGTGCCAGCAGCTTAAGTCGGCGGGAGACCCAGTACTTC.

The V call is TRBV2, the J call TRBJ1-6, with TRBD1 matching 7 bases. The CDR3 totals 14 residues. Germline V lookup: CDR1 SNHLY, CDR2 FYNNEI. V trimming: 8 bases; J trimming: 6 bases; junction bases outside the gene matches: 7. DNA for the CDR3: TGTGCCAGCGGATCCGGGACAGCTAATTCACCCCTCCACTTT. The encoded protein is CASGSGTANSPLHF.

The V gene is TRBV28, the J gene TRBJ2-7; 11 bases are shared with TRBD1. J was trimmed by 7 bases and V by 6 bases; bases with no gene match: 11. The CDR3 consists of 15 residues. Germline lookup yields CDR1 MDHEN and CDR2 SYDVKM. The CDR3 loop reads CASSIPGQGVEEQYF. The CDR3 DNA reads as TGTGCCAGCAGCATTCCGGGACAGGGGGTAGAAGAGCAGTACTTC. Variable domain in full (rest from reference TRBV28 and TRBJ2-7): DVKVTQSSRYLVKRTGEKVFLECVQDMDHENMFWYRQDPGLGLRLIYFSYDVKMKEKGDIPEGYSVSREKKERFSLILESASTNQTSMYLCASSIPGQGVEEQYFGPGTRLTVT.

There are many counts of this clone. The rearrangement joins TRBV6-1 to TRBJ2-1, with a possible D match to TRBD1 (5 bases). The V end lost 5 bases, the J end lost 4 bases, and 9 bases lay between the germline ends. From germline, CDR1 is MNHNS and CDR2 SASEGT. There are 13 residues in the CDR3. CDR3 protein: CASSLTAYNEQFF. DNA of the CDR3: TGTGCCAGCAGTTTGACAGCTTACAATGAGCAGTTCTTC.

The rearrangement joins TRBV19 to TRBJ2-3; D unresolved. Looked up from germline, CDR1 is LNHDA and CDR2 is SQIVND (reference sequence). V dropped 10 bases and J dropped 6 bases, with 17 bases sitting between them. There are 13 residues in the CDR3. The CDR3 sequence: CATASPWWDTQYF. CDR3 DNA sequence: TGTGCCACCGCTAGTCCTTGGTGGGATACGCAGTATTTT.

This clone was seen a few times. The chain has TRBV28 and TRBJ1-2; D may be TRBD1 (6 bases). The CDR3 is 14 residues long. With 2 bases removed from V and 6 bases from J, the gap between germline ends came to 13 bases. The germline V gene has CDR1 MDHEN and CDR2 SYDVKM. CDR3 amino acids: CASSLPGVGDGYTF. The CDR3 region has the DNA TGTGCCAGCAGTTTACCAGGGGTCGGGGATGGCTACACCTTC.